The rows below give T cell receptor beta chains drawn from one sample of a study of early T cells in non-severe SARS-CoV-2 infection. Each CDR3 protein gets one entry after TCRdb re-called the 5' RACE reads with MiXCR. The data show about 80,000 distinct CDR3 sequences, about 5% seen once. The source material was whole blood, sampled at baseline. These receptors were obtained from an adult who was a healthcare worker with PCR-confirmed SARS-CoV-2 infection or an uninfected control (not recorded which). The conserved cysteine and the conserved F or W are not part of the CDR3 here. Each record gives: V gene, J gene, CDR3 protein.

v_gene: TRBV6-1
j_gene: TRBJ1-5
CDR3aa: ASILGPFNQPQH

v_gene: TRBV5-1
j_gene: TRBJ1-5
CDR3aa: ASSLAGGVNQPQH

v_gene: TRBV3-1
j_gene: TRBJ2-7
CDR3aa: ASGPVGIPIEQY

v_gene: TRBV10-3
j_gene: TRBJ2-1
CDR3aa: AISALAGTYNEQF

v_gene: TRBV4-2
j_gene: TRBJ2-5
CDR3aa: ASSQDPSGAVVETQY

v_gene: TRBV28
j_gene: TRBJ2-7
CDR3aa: ASSLFLAGGYEQY

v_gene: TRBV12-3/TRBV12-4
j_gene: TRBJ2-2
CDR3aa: ASSLNAYGELF

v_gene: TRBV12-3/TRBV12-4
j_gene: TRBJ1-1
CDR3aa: ASSWTQGARTEAF

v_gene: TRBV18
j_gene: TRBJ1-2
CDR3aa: ASSPAGMGLGYGYT

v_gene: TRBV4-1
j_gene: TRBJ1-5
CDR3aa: ASSYGQGDNQPQH

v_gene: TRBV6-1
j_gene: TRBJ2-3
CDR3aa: ASSFTGSSTDTQY

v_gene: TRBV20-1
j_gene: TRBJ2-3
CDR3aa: SARLAGATDTQY

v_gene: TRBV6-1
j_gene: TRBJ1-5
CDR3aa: ASSEWRYRDQPQH

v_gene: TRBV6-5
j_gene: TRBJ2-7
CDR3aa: ASSYLWPGSYEQY

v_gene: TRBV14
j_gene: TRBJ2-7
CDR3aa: ASSQRAKRTGRHEQY

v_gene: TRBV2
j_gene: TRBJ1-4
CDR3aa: ASSEARRQAAEKLF

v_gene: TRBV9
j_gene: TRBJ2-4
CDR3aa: ASRPALEDGENIQY

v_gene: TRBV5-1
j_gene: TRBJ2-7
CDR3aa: ASSLARASGRVSYEQY

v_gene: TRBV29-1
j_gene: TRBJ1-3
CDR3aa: SVEGWGNTIY

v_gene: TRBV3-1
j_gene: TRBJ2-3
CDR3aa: ASSQGGRATDLFQY

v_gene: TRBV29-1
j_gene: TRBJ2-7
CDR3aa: SVETMGEQY

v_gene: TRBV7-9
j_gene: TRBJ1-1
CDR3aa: ASSFDIGPGPEAF

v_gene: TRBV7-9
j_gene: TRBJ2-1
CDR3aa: AGDNEQF

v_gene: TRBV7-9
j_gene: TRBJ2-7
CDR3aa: ASSSGDRGYEQY

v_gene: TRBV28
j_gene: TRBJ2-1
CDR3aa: ASGLEGDEQF

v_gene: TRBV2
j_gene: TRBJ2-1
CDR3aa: ASTFDRRSYNEQF

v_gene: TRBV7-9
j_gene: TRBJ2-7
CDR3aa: ASTGGAPYEQY

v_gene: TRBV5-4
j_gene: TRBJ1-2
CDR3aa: ASSSPGQYYGYT

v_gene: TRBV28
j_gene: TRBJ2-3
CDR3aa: ASSPRLIPDTQY

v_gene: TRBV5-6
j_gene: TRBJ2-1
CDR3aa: ASSSGQGSYNEQF

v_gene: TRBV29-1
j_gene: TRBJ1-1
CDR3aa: SVEKGPNTEAF

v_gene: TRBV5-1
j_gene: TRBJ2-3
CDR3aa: ASSRTRRGDTDTQY

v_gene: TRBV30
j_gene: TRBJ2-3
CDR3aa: AWSVTGGRTDTQY

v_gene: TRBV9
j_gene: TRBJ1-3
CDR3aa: ASSNYRGGNTIY

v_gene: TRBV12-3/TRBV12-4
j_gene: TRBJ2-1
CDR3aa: ASSLKTSGRGEQF

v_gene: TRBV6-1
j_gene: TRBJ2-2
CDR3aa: ASRTQDRVFGTGELF

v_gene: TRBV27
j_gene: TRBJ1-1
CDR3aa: ASSLVGADTEAF

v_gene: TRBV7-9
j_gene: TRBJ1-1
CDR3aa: ASGVNTEAF

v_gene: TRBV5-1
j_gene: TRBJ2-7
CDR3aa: ASSLATGRNYYEQY

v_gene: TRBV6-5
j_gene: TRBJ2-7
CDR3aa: ASSYLWGQGDEQY

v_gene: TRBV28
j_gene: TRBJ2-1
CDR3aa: ASSRPSGFSYNEQF

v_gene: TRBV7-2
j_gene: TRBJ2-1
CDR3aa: ASSRDRHNEQF

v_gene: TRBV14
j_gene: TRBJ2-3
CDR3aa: ASSKGGTGRTDTQY

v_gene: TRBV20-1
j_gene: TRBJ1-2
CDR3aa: SARDARRGDGYT

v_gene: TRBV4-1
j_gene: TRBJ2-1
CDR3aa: ASSQAAGTTNEQF

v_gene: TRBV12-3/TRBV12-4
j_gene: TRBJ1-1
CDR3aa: ASSPDRNQAF

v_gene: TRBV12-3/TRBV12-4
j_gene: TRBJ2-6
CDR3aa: ASSFLGSGANVLT